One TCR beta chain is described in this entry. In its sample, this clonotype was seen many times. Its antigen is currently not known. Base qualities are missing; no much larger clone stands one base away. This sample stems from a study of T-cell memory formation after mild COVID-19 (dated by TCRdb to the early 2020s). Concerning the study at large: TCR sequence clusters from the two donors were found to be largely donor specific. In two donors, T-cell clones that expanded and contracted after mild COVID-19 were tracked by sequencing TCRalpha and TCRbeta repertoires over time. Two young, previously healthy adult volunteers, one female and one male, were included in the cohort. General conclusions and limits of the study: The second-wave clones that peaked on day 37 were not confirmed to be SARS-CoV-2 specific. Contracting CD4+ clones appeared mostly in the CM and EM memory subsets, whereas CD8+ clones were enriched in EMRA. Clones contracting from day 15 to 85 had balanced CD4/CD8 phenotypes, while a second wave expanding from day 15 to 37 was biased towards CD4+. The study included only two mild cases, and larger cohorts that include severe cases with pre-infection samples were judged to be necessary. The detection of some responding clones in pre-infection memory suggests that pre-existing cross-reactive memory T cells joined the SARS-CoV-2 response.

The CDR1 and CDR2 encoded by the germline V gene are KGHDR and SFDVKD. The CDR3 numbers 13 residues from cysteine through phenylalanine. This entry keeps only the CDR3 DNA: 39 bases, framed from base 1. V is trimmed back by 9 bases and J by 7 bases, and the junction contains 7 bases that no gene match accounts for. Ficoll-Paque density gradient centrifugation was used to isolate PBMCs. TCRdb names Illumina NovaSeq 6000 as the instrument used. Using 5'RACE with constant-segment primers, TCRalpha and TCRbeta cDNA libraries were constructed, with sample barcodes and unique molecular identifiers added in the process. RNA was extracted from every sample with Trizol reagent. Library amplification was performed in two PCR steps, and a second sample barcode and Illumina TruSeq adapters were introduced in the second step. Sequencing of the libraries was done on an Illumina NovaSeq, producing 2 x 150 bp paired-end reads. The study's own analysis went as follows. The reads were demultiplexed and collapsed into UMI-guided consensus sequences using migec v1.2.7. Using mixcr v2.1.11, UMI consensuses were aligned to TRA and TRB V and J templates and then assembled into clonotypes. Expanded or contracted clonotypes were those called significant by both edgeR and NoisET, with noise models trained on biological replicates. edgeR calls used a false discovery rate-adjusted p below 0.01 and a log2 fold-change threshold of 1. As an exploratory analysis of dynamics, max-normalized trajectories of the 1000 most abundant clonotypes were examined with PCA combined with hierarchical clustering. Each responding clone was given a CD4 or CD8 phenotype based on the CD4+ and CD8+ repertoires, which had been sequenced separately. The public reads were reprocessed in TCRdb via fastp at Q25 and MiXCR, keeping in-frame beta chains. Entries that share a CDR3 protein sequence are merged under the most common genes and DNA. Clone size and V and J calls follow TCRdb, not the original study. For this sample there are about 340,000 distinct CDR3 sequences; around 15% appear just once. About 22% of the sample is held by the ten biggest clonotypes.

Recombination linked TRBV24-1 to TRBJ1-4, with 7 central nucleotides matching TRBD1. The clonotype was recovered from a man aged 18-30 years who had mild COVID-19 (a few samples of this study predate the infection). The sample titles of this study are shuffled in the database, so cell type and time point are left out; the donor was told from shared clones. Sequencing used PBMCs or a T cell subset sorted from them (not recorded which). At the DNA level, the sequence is TGTGCCACCCCGACAGGGCGTTCTGAAAAACTGTTTTTT. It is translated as CATPTGRSEKLFF.